Each of the 4 T cell receptor beta chains below was sequenced from the same sample in a study of esophageal squamous cell carcinoma under preoperative chemotherapy. One entry per CDR3 protein results from TCRdb running MiXCR on the PCR reads. The sample includes approximately 12,000 distinct CDR3 sequences, under 65% seen only once; the top ten take around 15%. The time point is: before preoperative PTX-NDP chemotherapy. This specimen was taken from a patient given preoperative chemotherapy. Receptors originate from a human donor with esophageal squamous cell carcinoma. The donor label of this sample is uncertain.

This clonotype is labeled medium-sized. A much bigger clone sits one base away, suggesting this may be a read error. This chain connects TRBV6-1 to TRBJ2-1, with 12 nucleotides matching TRBD1. From germline, CDR1 is MNHNS and CDR2 SASEGT. The CDR3 loop spans 15 amino acids. The trim removed 6 bases at V and 10 bases at J, leaving 10 bases unmatched. In nucleotides, the CDR3 is TGTGCCAGCAGCGCGCGGGACAGGGGGCAGTACGAGCAGTTCTTC. Translated, it gives CASSARDRGQYEQFF.

The chain links TRBV6-1 to TRBJ2-1; 13 nucleotides align to TRBD2. The closer fit of TRBJ2-7 to the DNA end suggests the J call may be wrong. The germline V gene encodes CDR1 MNHNS and CDR2 SASEGT. The CDR3 totals 19 residues. CDR3 DNA: TGTGCCAGCAGTGACCCGGGACTAGCGGGGACTTACTCCTACAATGAGCAGTACTTC. This codes for CASSDPGLAGTYSYNEQYF.

This clonotype is large in the sample. This chain links TRBV6-1 with TRBJ2-1, with D possibly being TRBD2 (5 bases). The J call may be in error: the DNA end matches TRBJ2-7 better. This CDR3 has 15 amino acids. Germline V gene data show CDR1 as MNHNS and CDR2 as SASEGT. CDR3 in amino acids: CASSELLGNDNEQYF. The DNA for the CDR3 is TGTGCCAGCAGTGAATTGCTCGGGAACGACAATGAGCAGTACTTC.

This chain links TRBV10-3 with TRBJ2-3, with D possibly being TRBD1 (5 bases). Judging by the DNA end, TRBJ2-1 fits better; the J call may be wrong. CDR3 length: 13 amino acids. Germline V gene data show CDR1 as ENHRY and CDR2 as SYGVKD. The CDR3 DNA reads as TGTGCCACCCAGGGTATTTCCTACAATGAGCAGTTCTTC. This encodes CATQGISYNEQFF.